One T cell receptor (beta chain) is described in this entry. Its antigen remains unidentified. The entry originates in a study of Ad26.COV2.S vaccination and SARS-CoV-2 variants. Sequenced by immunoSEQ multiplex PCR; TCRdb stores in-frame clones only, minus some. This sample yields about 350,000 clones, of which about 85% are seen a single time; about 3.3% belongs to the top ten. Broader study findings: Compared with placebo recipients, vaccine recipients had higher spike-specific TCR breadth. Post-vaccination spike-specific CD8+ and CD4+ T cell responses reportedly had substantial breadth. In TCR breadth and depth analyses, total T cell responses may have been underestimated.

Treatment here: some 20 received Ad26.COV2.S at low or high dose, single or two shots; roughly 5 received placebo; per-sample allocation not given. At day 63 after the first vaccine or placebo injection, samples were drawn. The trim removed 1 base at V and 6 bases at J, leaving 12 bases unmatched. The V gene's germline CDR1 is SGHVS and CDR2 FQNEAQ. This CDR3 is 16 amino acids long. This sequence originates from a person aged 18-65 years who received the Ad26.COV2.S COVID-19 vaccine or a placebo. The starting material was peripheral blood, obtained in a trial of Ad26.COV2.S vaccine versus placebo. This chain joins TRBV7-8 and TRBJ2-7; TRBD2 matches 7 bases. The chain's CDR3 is CASSLVRRTRGGEQYF. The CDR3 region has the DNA TGTGCCAGCAGCTTAGTTCGAAGGACTAGGGGAGGCGAGCAGTACTTC.